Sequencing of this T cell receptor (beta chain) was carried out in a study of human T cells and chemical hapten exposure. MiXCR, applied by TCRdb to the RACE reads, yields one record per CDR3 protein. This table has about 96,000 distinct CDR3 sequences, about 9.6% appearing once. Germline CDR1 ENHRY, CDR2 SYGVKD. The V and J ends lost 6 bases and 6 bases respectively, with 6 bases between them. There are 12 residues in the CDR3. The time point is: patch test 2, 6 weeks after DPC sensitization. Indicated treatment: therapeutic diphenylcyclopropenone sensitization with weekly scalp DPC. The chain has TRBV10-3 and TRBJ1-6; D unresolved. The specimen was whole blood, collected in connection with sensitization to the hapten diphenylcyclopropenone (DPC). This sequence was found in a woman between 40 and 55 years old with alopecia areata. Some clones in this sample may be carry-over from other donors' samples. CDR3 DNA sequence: TGTGCCATCAGCTCCACTAATTCACCCCTCCACTTT. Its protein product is CAISSTNSPLHF.